The 3 T cell receptor beta chains below all came from one sample that was sequenced in a study of cytomegalovirus exposure and HLA in healthy donors. This PCR relied on a set of 60 Vbeta primers and 13 Jbeta primers. Data came from immunoSEQ multiplex PCR; TCRdb stores just in-frame clones and leaves some out. Of 230,000 or so clones in the sample, around 90% are singletons; the top ten hold 1.5% to 2%. Sequencing used PBMCs. The receptor set was obtained from a girl aged 2 to 9 in good health and CMV-seronegative.

The chain is built from TRBV29-1 and TRBJ2-7; a possible D gene is TRBD2 (6 bases). CDR3 length equals 13 residues. Germline assignment: CDR1 SQVTM and CDR2 ANQGSEA. Trimming shortened V by 5 bases and J by 0 bases, and 11 bases separated the two germline ends. CDR3 sequence (DNA): TGCAGCGTTAGCGCGGGGAGCTCCTACGAGCAGTACTTC. Its translation is CSVSAGSSYEQYF.

This clone was picked up one time. The CDR3 loop reads CASSVRPRLAGGGSSGNTIYF. The CDR3 region has the DNA TGTGCCAGCAGCGTACGACCCCGATTAGCAGGGGGCGGCAGCTCTGGAAACACCATATATTTT. The V and J genes are TRBV9 and TRBJ1-3; 8 nucleotides line up with TRBD1. The CDR3 is 21 residues long. The germline CDR1 and CDR2 sequences are SGDLS and YYNGEE. V shed 1 base, J shed 0 bases, and the junction held 18 bases outside the gene matches.

The chain has TRBV10-2 and TRBJ2-7; unclear D gene. V was trimmed by 2 bases and J by 3 bases, leaving 5 bases between them. This CDR3 is built from 12 residues. CDR1 and CDR2 (germline): WSHSY, SAAADI. The CDR3 loop is CASSEAGYEQYF. The CDR3 bases are TGCGCCAGCAGTGAGGCAGGCTACGAGCAGTACTTC.